Listed here are 11 T cell receptor beta chains from one sample, sequenced in a study of blood T cell repertoires in COVID-19. Data came from immunoSEQ multiplex PCR; TCRdb stores just in-frame clones and leaves some out. The sample holds over 200,000 clones, 80% to 90% seen once. The sequenced material came from PBMCs or T cells enriched from blood (not recorded which). The source is a man between 18 and 29 years old with acute COVID-19.

The chain couples TRBV14 to TRBJ2-7; TRBD1 is a possible D gene (5 bases). The CDR3 extends over 13 amino acids. The V gene's germline CDR1 is SGHDN and CDR2 FVKESK. Trimming removed 4 bases at V and 5 bases at J, with 12 bases between. CDR3 amino acids: CASSLGPGNEQYF. The CDR3 DNA is TGTGCCAGCAGCCTTGGTCCAGGGAACGAGCAGTACTTC. Full variable domain (remainder filled in from reference TRBV14 and TRBJ2-7): EAGVTQFPSHSVIEKGQTVTLRCDPISGHDNLYWYRRVMGKEIKFLLHFVKESKQDESGMPNNRFLAERTGGTYSTLKVQPAELEDSGVYFCASSLGPGNEQYFGPGTRLTVT.

The chain has TRBV9 and TRBJ1-4, with D possibly being TRBD1 (5 bases). Germline V gene data show CDR1 as SGDLS and CDR2 as YYNGEE. Deletions cut 7 bases from V and 6 bases from J, with 10 bases between. The CDR3 is 12 residues long. CDR3 region: CASGQGDEKLFF. CDR3 DNA sequence: TGTGCCAGCGGGCAGGGTGATGAAAAACTGTTTTTT.

The chain carries TRBV9 and TRBJ2-7; 9 nucleotides align to TRBD1. Germline loops: CDR1 SGDLS, CDR2 YYNGEE. V gave up 1 base and J gave up 3 bases; unmatched junction bases: 8. The CDR3 has 16 residues. The CDR3 spells CASSVTAGTGYYEQYF. The CDR3 DNA follows: TGTGCCAGCAGCGTAACGGCCGGGACAGGGTACTACGAGCAGTACTTC.

The chain recombines TRBV7-3 with TRBJ2-2; 8 bases are shared with TRBD1. The germline V gene has CDR1 SGHTA and CDR2 FQGTGA. The V gene end was trimmed by 2 bases and the J gene end by 8 bases; junction bases not matched to a gene: 7. The CDR3 consists of 15 residues. In DNA form, the CDR3 reads TGTGCCAGCAGCTTAGGGGCAGGGGGCAGGGGGGAGCTGTTTTTT. Protein sequence: CASSLGAGGRGELFF.

A single count supports this clone. This chain connects TRBV7-2 to TRBJ2-5; tentatively, D is TRBD1 (6 bases). The germline gives CDR1 SGHTA, CDR2 FQGNSA. There are 15 residues in the CDR3. V lost 1 base to trimming and J lost 2 bases, with 11 bases between them. CDR3 DNA sequence: TGTGCCAGCAGCTTAGGTAGGGGGTGGCAAGAGACCCAGTACTTC. Translated, it gives CASSLGRGWQETQYF.

The chain links TRBV27 to TRBJ2-1; 12 bases agree with TRBD2. J was trimmed by 8 bases and V by 10 bases; bases with no gene match: 6. The germline gives CDR1 MNHEY, CDR2 SMNVEV (reference sequence). This CDR3 contains 13 residues. CDR3 sequence: CATRLAGDYEQFF. For the CDR3, the DNA is TGTGCCACCCGACTAGCGGGAGACTATGAGCAGTTCTTC.

The rearrangement joins TRBV28 to TRBJ1-1; TRBD1 agrees at 10 bases. The trim removed 8 bases at V and 0 bases at J, leaving 0 bases unmatched. Germline values: CDR1 MDHEN, CDR2 SYDVKM. This CDR3 comprises 13 residues. The CDR3 here is CASGTGVNTEAFF. In nucleotides, the CDR3 is TGTGCCAGCGGGACAGGGGTGAACACTGAAGCTTTCTTT.

There are a few counts of this clone. J is TRBJ1-2 and V is TRBV2; 8 bases line up with TRBD1. The V gene end was trimmed by 7 bases and the J gene end by 8 bases; junction bases not matched to a gene: 12. Germline loops: CDR1 SNHLY, CDR2 FYNNEI. The CDR3 runs to 14 residues. The CDR3 bases are TGTGCCAGCAACACCGGGACAGGACGAGGAGGCTACACCTTC. It codes for CASNTGTGRGGYTF.

V gene TRBV30 combines with J gene TRBJ2-1; D is possibly TRBD1 (6 bases). The CDR3 is 12 amino acids. V was pared by 0 bases and J by 7 bases, with 7 bases between. CDR1 and CDR2 from the germline V gene are GTSNPN and SVGIG (reference sequence). For the CDR3, the DNA is TGTGCCTGGAGTGTAGGGACAAATGAGCAGTTCTTC. Its translation: CAWSVGTNEQFF.

The V gene is TRBV5-1, the J gene TRBJ2-1; D may be TRBD2 (5 bases). The CDR3 consists of 15 residues. CDR1 SGHRS and CDR2 YFSETQ come from the germline V gene. The V end lost 0 bases, the J end lost 4 bases, and 11 bases lay between the germline ends. The CDR3 sequence: CASSLGQEGYNEQFF. The CDR3 DNA reads TGCGCCAGCAGCTTGGGCCAAGAGGGATACAATGAGCAGTTCTTC.

The rearrangement links TRBV11-2 to TRBJ2-7; D might be TRBD1 (6 bases). Trimming removed 4 bases from V and 2 bases from J, with 12 bases in between. The CDR3 is 14 amino acids. The V gene's germline CDR1 is SGHAT and CDR2 FQNNGV. The CDR3 region is CASSSVQGTYEQYF. CDR3 in DNA: TGTGCCAGCAGCTCGGTCCAGGGGACCTACGAGCAGTACTTC.